These 6 T cell receptor beta chains were sequenced from one sample in a study of shared clonotypes between healthy human individuals (dated by TCRdb to the early 2020s). The protocol used for the library was the immunoSEQ multiplex PCR assay. The source is immuneACCESS, and TCRdb retained only in-frame sequences with V and J called. Part of the clones is not carried over; for the studies checked, unresolved V genes explain less than half of this, and the remainder is unexplained. Within this sample are some 2.4 million clones, with more than 85% of them counted one time only. Approximately 0.37% of the sample belongs to the ten largest clones. The specimen was naive CD4+ T cells from PBMCs. What this sample's cell subset or site label stands for: CD45RA+ positively selected. The source of these receptors is a man aged 18 to 29 in good health. Some clones in this sample may be carry-over from other donors' samples.

This clone was detected once. The rearrangement joins TRBV7-3 to TRBJ2-2; D possibly corresponds to TRBD2 (6 bases). V shed 0 bases and J shed 11 bases, with 16 bases lying between them. This CDR3 has 15 amino acids. The germline gives CDR1 SGHTA, CDR2 FQGTGA. Here the CDR3 reads CASSLTHQLAGELFF. In DNA, the CDR3 is TGTGCCAGCAGCTTAACCCACCAACTTGCGGGAGAGCTGTTTTTT.

V and J are TRBV28 and TRBJ2-2; D is ambiguous. Germline V CDR1 and CDR2: MDHEN, SYDVKM. The CDR3 runs to 17 residues. The V end lost 5 bases, the J end lost 2 bases, and 18 bases lay between the germline ends. This CDR3 reads CASSPGRGQHNTGELFF. Here the CDR3 DNA reads TGTGCCAGCAGTCCAGGTCGTGGGCAGCACAACACCGGGGAGCTGTTTTTT.

The chain has TRBV7-2 and TRBJ1-5; 7 nucleotides align to TRBD1. The CDR3 totals 14 residues. The V and J ends lost 2 bases and 7 bases, in that order; junction bases with no gene match: 5. Germline CDR1 is SGHTA and CDR2 is FQGNSA. CDR3 in amino acids: CASSLRGGGQPQHF. The CDR3 DNA reads as TGTGCCAGCAGCTTACGAGGGGGCGGGCAGCCCCAGCATTTT.

V gene TRBV11-1 combines with J gene TRBJ2-1; TRBD2 might be the D (5 bases). The CDR3 totals 16 residues. The V gene's germline CDR1 is SGHAT and CDR2 FQDESV (reference sequence). V gave up 8 bases and J gave up 6 bases, with 23 bases separating them. The CDR3 coding sequence is TGTGCCAGCGCCCCGGGAACGGATCGGGTGGGCAATGAGCAGTTCTTC. Protein: CASAPGTDRVGNEQFF.

The J gene is TRBJ2-5, the V gene TRBV5-1, with TRBD1 as a possible D gene (5 bases). The germline V gene encodes CDR1 SGHRS and CDR2 YFSETQ. The V and J ends lost 0 bases and 5 bases respectively, with 11 bases between them. The CDR3 is made up of 14 amino acids. The CDR3 spells CASSLDRLRETQYF. In DNA form, the CDR3 reads TGCGCCAGCAGCTTGGACAGGTTGCGGGAGACCCAGTACTTC. Looking up the rest from reference TRBV5-1 and TRBJ2-5 gives the full variable domain: KAGVTQTPRYLIKTRGQQVTLSCSPISGHRSVSWYQQTPGQGLQFLFEYFSETQRNKGNFPGRFSGRQFSNSRSEMNVSTLELGDSALYLCASSLDRLRETQYFGPGTRLLVL.

V is TRBV7-9 and J is TRBJ2-3; 9 nucleotides line up with TRBD2. V lost 7 bases, J lost 6 bases, and 8 bases stayed unmatched. Germline-derived CDR1 and CDR2 are SEHNR and FQNEAQ (reference sequence). The CDR3 covers 14 residues. The DNA of the CDR3 is TGTGCCAGCACCCTAGCGGGGAGGAGGGATACGCAGTATTTT. Amino acid sequence: CASTLAGRRDTQYF.